This section outlines one T cell receptor beta chain sequence together with its context. Its target is not known. This sample was included in a study of cytomegalovirus exposure and HLA in healthy donors. Looking at the study overall: Membership in the Caucasian-associated ancestry cluster was found for 65% to 85% of around 380 genotyped donors.

13 Jbeta primers and 60 Vbeta primers were used for the PCR. Some clones are missing from TCRdb's copy, which holds only in-frame ones; the method was immunoSEQ multiplex PCR. The sample holds roughly 130,000 clones, roughly 73% seen once. Unmatched junction bases numbered 7, after V lost 0 bases and J lost 0 bases. CDR1 and CDR2 (germline): MGHRA, YSYEKL. The CDR3 has 17 amino acids. General study findings and limits: Researchers reported in a later analysis that common viral pathogens appeared linked to several top clusters. Using the classifier, cytomegalovirus status was reportedly diagnosed with high specificity and sensitivity. Reportedly, a later analysis found an Asian-associated ancestry cluster had fewer N-insertions than the approximately 670-donor mean.

The material sequenced was PBMCs. The TCR comes from a woman aged 40 to 49 in good health and CMV-seronegative. V is TRBV4-1 and J is TRBJ2-7; 8 bases fit TRBD2. The CDR3 DNA reads TGCGCCAGCAGCCAAGAGTTGACTAGCGTAGGCTCCTACGAGCAGTACTTC. Translating gives CASSQELTSVGSYEQYF.